The rows below give T cell receptor beta chains drawn from one sample of a study of regulatory T cells in long-lasting Graves disease. TCRdb reprocessed the multiplex PCR reads via MiXCR and lists one record per CDR3 protein. Among about 610,000 distinct CDR3 sequences, approximately 16% were seen once, and the ten largest hold about 12%. A further study also used this sample, focusing on T cells in Graves' hyperthyroidism and ophthalmopathy.

Sequenced here: peripheral blood mononuclear cells (PBMCs), sampled at new diagnosis, from a patient treated with antithyroid drugs. Receptor source: a man between 18 and 29 years old with Graves disease. The CDR3 runs from the conserved cysteine through the conserved F or W. D genes are given only for firm matches. Not every row has a clone size; where given, it reads once, few, many or a size class.

clone_size j_call d_call v_call cdr3_length cdr3_nt cdr3_aa
few TRBJ1-5 TRBD1 TRBV6-6 14 TGTGCCAGCAGTTACTCGGCAGGGGGACAGCCCCAGCATTTT CASSYSAGGQPQHF
many TRBJ2-1 TRBD2 TRBV5-1 16 TGCGCCAGCAGCCCCGCAGGGACTAGCGACTACAATGAGCAGTTCTTC CASSPAGTSDYNEQFF
. TRBJ2-7 . TRBV6-5 17 TGTGCCAGCAGTTACTCGATTACAAACCAACTACCCTACGAGCAGTACTTC CASSYSITNQLPYEQYF
many TRBJ2-1 TRBD2 TRBV5-1 18 TGCGCCAGCAGCATACGGGGTCTAGCGGGAGGCCCTCTGAATGAGCAGTTCTTC CASSIRGLAGGPLNEQFF
few TRBJ2-1 . TRBV7-9 15 TGTGCCAGCAGCTTAAACAGGCCCATCTACAATGAGCAGTTCTTC CASSLNRPIYNEQFF
. TRBJ2-1 . TRBV18 15 TGTGCCAGCTCACCACGGGCGCTCTCCTACAATGAGCAGTTCTTC CASSPRALSYNEQFF
many TRBJ1-5 . TRBV20-1 12 TGCAGTGCTAGAGTCGTTAATCAGCCCCAGCATTTT CSARVVNQPQHF
few TRBJ1-1 . TRBV19 12 TGTGCCAGTAGGGATGCCAACACTGAAGCTTTCTTT CASRDANTEAFF
many TRBJ2-7 TRBD2 TRBV6-1 15 TGTGCCAGCCGCCCCGGGACTAGCGGATTCTACGAGCAGTACTTC CASRPGTSGFYEQYF
. TRBJ2-1 TRBD2 TRBV20-1 14 TGCAGTGCTAGATACGCGGGAGCATACAATGAGCAGTTCTTC CSARYAGAYNEQFF
. TRBJ2-7 TRBD2 TRBV6-2/TRBV6-3 13 TGTGCCAGCAGCGCCGGGACTATCTCTGAGCAGTACTTC CASSAGTISEQYF
few TRBJ1-4 . TRBV7-3 15 TGTGCCAGCAGCCACCCGGGGAGGTCTCGTGAAAAACTGTTTTTT CASSHPGRSREKLFF
few TRBJ2-2 TRBD1 TRBV5-1 15 TGCGCCAGCAGCACAAGGGGGCGAGGAACCGGGGAGCTGTTTTTT CASSTRGRGTGELFF
few TRBJ2-3 TRBD2 TRBV7-2 16 TGTGCCAGCAGCATCCGGGCTAGCGGGAGGGCCTCCTCCCAGTATTTT CASSIRASGRASSQYF
few TRBJ2-1 TRBD2 TRBV19 14 TGTGCCAGCACAACTAGCGGGAGGACAAATGAGCAGTTCTTC CASTTSGRTNEQFF
many TRBJ2-1 . TRBV10-2 16 TGCGCCAGCAGTGAGCCTGGGGCAGGGCCGGACAATGAGCAGTTCTTC CASSEPGAGPDNEQFF
few TRBJ2-3 . TRBV5-1 15 TGCGCCAGCAGCTTGGGAGTTTCTAGCACAGATACGCAGTATTTT CASSLGVSSTDTQYF
. TRBJ2-1 . TRBV12-3/TRBV12-4 15 TGTGCCAGCAGTTTACTTGCGGGCCGTACCCATGAGCAGTTCTTC CASSLLAGRTHEQFF
. TRBJ2-2 TRBD1 TRBV19 13 TGTGCCAGTAGTGACAGGGACGCCGGGGAGCTGTTTTTT CASSDRDAGELFF
. TRBJ2-7 . TRBV12-3/TRBV12-4 14 TGTGCCAGCAGCCTTGGGATAGGGACCTACGAGCAGTACTTC CASSLGIGTYEQYF
. TRBJ2-2 TRBD1 TRBV18 15 TGTGCCAGCTCACACCGGGACAGGGACACCGGGGAGCTGTTTTTT CASSHRDRDTGELFF
many TRBJ1-2 . TRBV28 12 TGTGCCAGCAGTTCAGGGTCGCAGGGCTACACCTTC CASSSGSQGYTF
. TRBJ2-1 TRBD2 TRBV5-1 14 TGCGCCAGCAGCTTGGGCCCCGGGACTACAGAGCAGTTCTTC CASSLGPGTTEQFF
many TRBJ2-7 . TRBV6-1 15 TGTGCCAGCAGTGAAGCCCTGGGGCGAGCCTACGAGCAGTACTTC CASSEALGRAYEQYF
. TRBJ2-7 TRBD2 TRBV20-1 15 TGCAGTGCTAGCCCAACTAGCGGGACCTCCTACGAGCAGTACTTC CSASPTSGTSYEQYF
many TRBJ2-5 . TRBV28 18 TGTGCCAGCAGTTACCCCCCGTCGTGGCAGGTAGAAAGAGGGACCCAGTACTTC CASSYPPSWQVERGTQYF
. TRBJ2-3 . TRBV27 15 TGTGCCAGCCGACTGCGGGGGCCCTACACAGATACGCAGTATTTT CASRLRGPYTDTQYF
few TRBJ2-1 TRBD2 TRBV27 14 TGTGCCAGCAGCTTGACTAGCGGGAGTCATGAGCAGTTCTTC CASSLTSGSHEQFF
few TRBJ2-1 . TRBV3-1 14 TGTGCCAGCAGCCAAGAAGACAGGTCCCTCTCTGCGATCTTC CASSQEDRSLSAIF
few TRBJ2-1 . TRBV12-5 14 TGTGCTAGTGGTTTTGAGGGTTCCTACAATGAGCAGTTCTTC CASGFEGSYNEQFF
many TRBJ2-3 TRBD1 TRBV20-1 16 TGCAGTGCTGGCCGACCGGGGACAGGTAACACAGATACGCAGTATTTT CSAGRPGTGNTDTQYF
many TRBJ2-7 TRBD2 TRBV20-1 14 TGCAGTGCGACCGGGACTAGCGGGAACTACGAGCAGTACTTC CSATGTSGNYEQYF
many TRBJ2-7 TRBD1 TRBV7-6 17 TGTGCCAGCAGCCTCTTTACAGGGGAGCGGCTCTCCTACGAGCAGTACTTC CASSLFTGERLSYEQYF
. TRBJ2-3 TRBD2 TRBV7-3 16 TGTGCCAGCAGCCAAAGGACTAGCGGGAGCTTCGATACGCAGTATTTT CASSQRTSGSFDTQYF
many TRBJ2-1 TRBD2 TRBV5-1 15 TGCGCCAGCAGCCGACTAGCGGGAGCCGGCGATGAGCAGTTCTTC CASSRLAGAGDEQFF
. TRBJ2-1 . TRBV5-1 16 TGCGCCAGCAGCGCGCTAGCGACGAGCTCCTACAATGAGCAGTTCTTC CASSALATSSYNEQFF
many TRBJ2-5 . TRBV4-1 14 TGCGCCAGCAGCCAAGAGGGGTCCCAAGAGACCCAGTACTTC CASSQEGSQETQYF
. TRBJ1-2 . TRBV30 13 TGTGCCTGGAGTGCCAGGGCGGACTATGGCTACACCTTC CAWSARADYGYTF
many TRBJ2-1 TRBD2 TRBV10-3 18 TGTGCCATCAGTGGCAGGGGTGGATTAGCGGGAGCGTACAATGAGCAGTTCTTC CAISGRGGLAGAYNEQFF
few TRBJ1-2 . TRBV3-1 14 TGTGCCAGCAGCCCTGCCACAGGGTTCTATGGCTACACCTTC CASSPATGFYGYTF
many TRBJ2-3 TRBD2 TRBV27 16 TGTGCCAGCAGTTCCGGACTAGCGGAGAACACAGATACGCAGTATTTT CASSSGLAENTDTQYF